The 27 T cell receptor beta chains below come from one sample, sequenced in a study of identical twins. A single record per CDR3 protein comes from TCRdb applying MiXCR to the 5' RACE reads. The sample consists of 1.5 million or so distinct CDR3 sequences, less than 35% of them appearing once. Sequencing input: cord blood. These receptors were taken from a newborn girl in good health.

This clonotype has only a few counts. CDR3 in DNA: TGTGCCAGCAGCCAATCGGGACAGGGGGTCTACGAGCAGTACTTC. This codes for CASSQSGQGVYEQYF. The rearrangement links TRBV16 to TRBJ2-5, with 11 bases lining up with TRBD1. The DNA end favors TRBJ2-7, so the J call may be wrong. The CDR3 is made up of 15 amino acids. The V gene's germline CDR1 is KGHSY and CDR2 FQNENV.

This clonotype was counted only a few times. The CDR3 reads CSASQRFAYEQYF. The CDR3 coding sequence is TGCAGTGCTAGTCAACGGTTCGCCTACGAGCAGTACTTC. The rearrangement joins TRBV20-1 to TRBJ2-7; D remains unclear. V was trimmed by 3 bases and J by 2 bases, leaving 11 bases between them. In germline, CDR1 is DFQATT, CDR2 SNEGSKA (reference sequence). CDR3 length: 13 residues.

The chain recombines TRBV12-3 or TRBV12-4 with TRBJ1-2; D ambiguous. Between the trimmed V and J ends, which lost 6 bases and 4 bases, there was a span of 12 bases. This CDR3 is 13 amino acids long. The CDR3 DNA reads as TGTGCCAGCAGCGCCCTGGACGTCTATGGCTACACCTTC. Its protein is CASSALDVYGYTF.

This sequence joins TRBV28 and TRBJ1-6; TRBD1 matches at 7 bases. Germline V gives CDR1 MDHEN, CDR2 SYDVKM. After removal of 3 bases from V and 7 bases from J, the junction contained 6 bases not matched to a gene. The CDR3 totals 15 residues. This CDR3 is CASSFLQGENSPLHF. In DNA form, the CDR3 reads TGTGCCAGCAGTTTTTTGCAGGGGGAGAATTCACCCCTCCACTTT.

V is TRBV19 and J is TRBJ2-7, with D perhaps being TRBD1 or TRBD2 (6 bases each). The CDR3 is 15 residues long. The germline V gene has CDR1 LNHDA and CDR2 SQIVND (reference sequence). Deletions cut 5 bases from V and 2 bases from J, with 16 bases between. CDR3 loop: CASSHHGGSAYEQYF. Here the CDR3 DNA reads TGTGCCAGTAGTCATCACGGGGGCTCCGCCTACGAGCAGTACTTC.

This clonotype was recorded once. The chain links TRBV10-3 to TRBJ2-4; 9 bases line up with TRBD1. Gene TRBJ2-5 matches the end of the DNA better, so the J call may be wrong. Germline CDR1 reads ENHRY; CDR2 reads SYGVKD. This CDR3 is 14 amino acids long. As DNA, the CDR3 is TGTGCCATCAGTGGGACAGGGGTCCATGAGACCCAGTACTTC. Its protein is CAISGTGVHETQYF.

The rearrangement links TRBV27 to TRBJ2-1; 8 positions agree with TRBD2. Germline-derived CDR1 and CDR2 are MNHEY and SMNVEV (reference sequence). CDR3 length: 14 residues. V shed 2 bases, J shed 9 bases, and the junction held 6 bases outside the gene matches. CDR3 in amino acids: CASSLAREVAEQFF. As DNA, the CDR3 is TGTGCCAGCAGTTTAGCGCGGGAGGTGGCTGAGCAGTTCTTC.

V usage is TRBV20-1 and J usage is TRBJ2-1; possible D gene TRBD2, 5 bases. The CDR3 extends over 12 amino acids. Germline V gives CDR1 DFQATT, CDR2 SNEGSKA (reference sequence). V lost 5 bases, J lost 7 bases, and 12 bases lay in between. In DNA, the CDR3 is TGCAGTGCTCGCCTAGGGAGAAATGAGCAGTTCTTC. This encodes CSARLGRNEQFF.

V gene TRBV5-1 combines with J gene TRBJ2-1; no definite D call. The CDR3 totals 16 residues. In germline, CDR1 is SGHRS, CDR2 YFSETQ. Trimming removed 0 bases at V and 0 bases at J, with 10 bases between. The CDR3 loop reads CASSLGLTTSYNEQFF. The CDR3 bases are TGCGCCAGCAGCTTGGGACTCACGACCTCCTACAATGAGCAGTTCTTC.

The genes are TRBV9 and TRBJ2-1; D possibly corresponds to TRBD2 (6 bases). The end of the DNA aligns better with TRBJ2-7, so the J call may be wrong. This CDR3 has 17 amino acids. CDR1 is SGDLS, CDR2 YYNGEE, per germline. The CDR3 DNA reads TGTGCCAGCAGCGCCCTGGGCTCGGGACTTACCTACAATGAGCAGTACTTC. Amino acids: CASSALGSGLTYNEQYF.

This clonotype has more than one count but fewer than ten. The chain recombines TRBV5-1 with TRBJ2-7; D gene ambiguous. Germline lookup yields CDR1 SGHRS and CDR2 YFSETQ. V lost 4 bases and J lost 4, with 9 bases in between. The CDR3 totals 12 residues. CDR3 nucleotide sequence: TGCGCCAGCAGCAAGACAACGTACGAGCAGTACTTC. Translating gives CASSKTTYEQYF.

This clonotype was picked up a small number of times. This chain joins TRBV20-1 and TRBJ2-1; D is unresolved. Germline V CDR1 and CDR2: DFQATT, SNEGSKA (reference sequence). The V end was cut by 4 bases, the J end by 2 bases, with 15 bases between. The CDR3 contains 15 residues. This chain's CDR3 is CSANPALVTYNEQFF. As DNA, the CDR3 is TGCAGTGCTAACCCGGCTCTTGTGACCTACAATGAGCAGTTCTTC.

This clonotype was seen a handful of times. The CDR3 DNA reads TGTGCCAGCAGTCAGTCCAATGAAAAACTGTTTTTT. Translating gives CASSQSNEKLFF. The chain combines TRBV2 with TRBJ1-4; no clear D. The CDR3 covers 12 residues. The V gene lost 5 bases and the J gene lost 5 bases, with 6 bases spanning the gap. CDR1 is SNHLY, CDR2 FYNNEI, per germline.

This chain joins TRBV7-2 and TRBJ2-1; TRBD2 matches at 7 bases. The germline CDR1 and CDR2 sequences are SGHTA and FQGNSA. After removal of 1 base from V and 9 bases from J, the junction contained 18 bases not matched to a gene. The CDR3 loop spans 18 amino acids. CDR3 protein: CASSLVAPQAGPLSEQFF. In nucleotides, the CDR3 is TGTGCCAGCAGCTTAGTAGCTCCTCAAGCGGGGCCTCTGAGTGAGCAGTTCTTC.

This clonotype was recorded at least ten times. The chain recombines TRBV29-1 with TRBJ2-3, with D possibly TRBD1 on 7 matching bases. Germline CDR1 is SQVTM and CDR2 is ANQGSEA. The CDR3 is 16 residues long. V was shortened by 7 bases and J by 3 bases, with 23 bases between the two germline ends. In DNA, the CDR3 is TGCAGCGCCCGGACAGGAGGAGGGAGGAGGACAGATACGCAGTATTTT. Its protein product is CSARTGGGRRTDTQYF.

This clonotype has a handful of counts. This chain joins TRBV29-1 and TRBJ1-2; 8 positions match TRBD1. The ends lost 5 bases at V and 4 bases at J; junction bases unmatched: 3. There are 12 residues in the CDR3. CDR1 and CDR2 from the germline V gene are SQVTM and ANQGSEA. The CDR3 coding sequence is TGCAGCGTTCAGGGGGCGGCCTATGGCTACACCTTC. Its translation: CSVQGAAYGYTF.

Points on this clonotype: An end of the junction differs from the germline gene, which may be a read error. This chain connects TRBV7-9 to TRBJ2-7; D is undetermined. CDR1 is SEHNR and CDR2 is FQNEAQ in the germline V gene (reference sequence). This CDR3 has 14 amino acids. The DNA of the CDR3 is TGTGCCAGCAGCGTAGCCTACAAAAGGAATGAGCAGTACTTC. This encodes CASSVAYKRNEQYF.

This clonotype was counted a few times. The chain couples TRBV27 to TRBJ1-1; 7 bases fit TRBD1. CDR3 length: 15 residues. With 0 bases clipped from V and 0 bases from J, the junction kept 1 base outside the gene matches. CDR1 MNHEY and CDR2 SMNVEV come from the germline V gene (reference sequence). The CDR3 here is CASSLSQGMNTEAFF. The CDR3 DNA reads TGTGCCAGCAGTTTATCACAGGGGATGAACACTGAAGCTTTCTTT.

The rearrangement joins TRBV5-1 to TRBJ2-3; 13 positions match TRBD2. The germline V gene has CDR1 SGHRS and CDR2 YFSETQ. The CDR3 totals 17 residues. Trimming cost V 1 base and J 1 base; bases outside gene matches: 3. In DNA form, the CDR3 reads TGCGCCAGCAGCTTGACTAGCGGGAGGGAGCGCACAGATACGCAGTATTTT. Translation gives CASSLTSGRERTDTQYF. The entire variable domain, with the rest obtained from reference TRBV5-1 and TRBJ2-3, is as follows: KAGVTQTPRYLIKTRGQQVTLSCSPISGHRSVSWYQQTPGQGLQFLFEYFSETQRNKGNFPGRFSGRQFSNSRSEMNVSTLELGDSALYLCASSLTSGRERTDTQYFGPGTRLTVL.

The rearrangement uses TRBV28 and TRBJ2-4, with 8 nucleotides matching TRBD2. Near its end, the DNA agrees better with TRBJ2-7, so the J call may be wrong. CDR1 MDHEN and CDR2 SYDVKM come from the germline V gene. The CDR3 totals 14 residues. For the CDR3, the DNA is TGTGCCAGCAGTCCTCAGCGGGAGATTAACGAGCAGTACTTC. Its protein is CASSPQREINEQYF.

This clonotype was detected only a few times. The chain links TRBV10-3 to TRBJ1-6; D gene unclear. Germline V gives CDR1 ENHRY, CDR2 SYGVKD. Trimming removed 7 bases from V and 8 bases from J, with 12 bases in between. The CDR3 has 13 residues. CDR3 sequence: CAINAGGYSPLHF. CDR3 DNA sequence: TGTGCCATCAACGCAGGCGGGTATTCACCCCTCCACTTT.

This clonotype was recorded a few times. V is TRBV20-1 and J is TRBJ1-4; no clear D. Looked up from germline, CDR1 is DFQATT and CDR2 is SNEGSKA (reference sequence). This CDR3 contains 13 residues. CDR3 residues: CSPLVATNEKLFF. In DNA, the CDR3 is TGCAGCCCTCTCGTTGCAACTAATGAAAAACTGTTTTTT.

The V and J genes are TRBV15 and TRBJ2-1; possibly TRBD1 for D (6 bases). This CDR3 is 17 amino acids long. V dropped 3 bases and J dropped 1 base, with 16 bases sitting between them. Per germline, CDR1 LNHNV and CDR2 YYDKDF (reference sequence). Here the CDR3 DNA reads TGTGCCACCAGCAGTTACGGGGCAGGGGCGTCCTACAATGAGCAGTTCTTC. Protein: CATSSYGAGASYNEQFF.

As to this clonotype: This sequence may be a read error, since a much larger clone differs from it by one base. The chain links TRBV6-6 to TRBJ1-5; 11 bases align to TRBD1. The germline CDR1 and CDR2 sequences are MNHNY and SVGAGI (reference sequence). This CDR3 has 15 amino acids. The CDR3 DNA is TGTGCCAGCAGCCGGACAGGGGGCAGCAATCAGCCCCAGCCTTTT. Translating it yields CASSRTGGSNQPQPF.

The chain uses TRBV12-3 or TRBV12-4 and TRBJ2-3; 11 bases align to TRBD1. The CDR3 consists of 15 residues. The J segment lost 4 bases and the V segment lost 5 bases, leaving 5 bases of the junction unmatched. CDR3 sequence reads: CASSVGQGAPDTQYF. The CDR3 DNA sequence: TGTGCCAGCAGTGTAGGACAGGGGGCCCCAGATACGCAGTATTTT.

This clonotype was observed a handful of times. V usage is TRBV5-1 and J usage is TRBJ2-7; D gene unclear. Trimming stripped 4 bases from V and 4 bases from J, with 15 bases between. Germline assignment: CDR1 SGHRS and CDR2 YFSETQ. The CDR3 runs to 14 residues. CDR3 loop: CASSPSGPYYEQYF. The CDR3 DNA reads as TGCGCCAGCAGCCCATCAGGTCCTTATTACGAGCAGTACTTC.

In this sample, this clonotype turned up a few times. The V gene is TRBV24-1, the J gene TRBJ2-1; 9 positions match TRBD1. This CDR3 has 15 amino acids. Trimming at V came to 6 bases and at J to 6 bases, leaving 8 bases not matched to a gene. CDR1 and CDR2 (germline): KGHDR, SFDVKD. In DNA form, the CDR3 reads TGTGCCACCAGTTACGCCGGGACAGGGCTCAATGAGCAGTTCTTC. Protein product: CATSYAGTGLNEQFF.